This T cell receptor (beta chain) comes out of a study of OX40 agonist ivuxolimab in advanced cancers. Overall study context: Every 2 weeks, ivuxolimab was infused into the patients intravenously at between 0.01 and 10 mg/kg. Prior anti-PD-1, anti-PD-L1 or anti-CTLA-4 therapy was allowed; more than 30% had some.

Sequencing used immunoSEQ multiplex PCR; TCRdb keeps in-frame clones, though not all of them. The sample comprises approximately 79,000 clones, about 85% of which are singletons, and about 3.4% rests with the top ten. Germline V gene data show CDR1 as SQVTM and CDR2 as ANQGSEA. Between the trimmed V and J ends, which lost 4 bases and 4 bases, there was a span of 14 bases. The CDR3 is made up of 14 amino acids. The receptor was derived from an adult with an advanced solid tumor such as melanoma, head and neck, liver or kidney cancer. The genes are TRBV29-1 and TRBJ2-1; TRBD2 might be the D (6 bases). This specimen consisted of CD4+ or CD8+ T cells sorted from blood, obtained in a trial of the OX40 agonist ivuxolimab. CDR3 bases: TGCAGCGTTGTCCCCGGGGGTTGGTACAATGAGCAGTTCTTC. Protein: CSVVPGGWYNEQFF.